The 17 T cell receptor beta chains given below trace back to one sample, sequenced in a study of vaccination effects on CD4 cells after COVID-19. The antigens these receptors bind are not known. CD4+ T cells were isolated after less than 13 days of culture. Participants were vaccinated with two doses of either the BNT162b2 or mRNA-1273 vaccine. Using immunoSEQ multiplex PCR, the repertoire was profiled, and TCRdb retains in-frame clones only, with some absent. This sample has some 47,000 clones, with just over 70% found just once. Sequenced here: CD4+ T cells from PBMCs cultured without peptide, sampled after COVID-19 vaccination. The receptors were sampled from a human donor who received a COVID-19 vaccine.

CDR3 sequence reads: CASSSRTSAETQYF. In DNA, the CDR3 is TGTGCCAGCAGTTCCCGCACTAGCGCGGAGACCCAGTACTTC. The rearrangement uses TRBV6-5 and TRBJ2-5, with 7 nucleotides matching TRBD2. This CDR3 contains 14 residues. Germline loops: CDR1 MNHEY, CDR2 SVGAGI. V shed 4 bases and J 5 bases; nucleotides not matched to a gene: 7.

This clone showed up just a few times. J is TRBJ1-2 and V is TRBV24-1; D not resolved. Trimming stripped 10 bases from V and 0 bases from J, with 8 bases between. In germline, CDR1 is KGHDR, CDR2 SFDVKD. There are 12 residues in the CDR3. The CDR3 DNA follows: TGTGCCACGGGCGACCCTAACTATGGCTACACCTTC. Its translation: CATGDPNYGYTF.

CDR3 in DNA: TGTGCCAGCGGGGGGGTCTTTTCCTACGAGCAGTACTTC. Translation gives CASGGVFSYEQYF. The chain employs TRBV2 and TRBJ2-7; 7 nucleotides match TRBD2. The CDR3 loop spans 13 amino acids. Germline CDR1 is SNHLY and CDR2 is FYNNEI. J was trimmed by 1 base and V by 8 bases; bases with no gene match: 5. Variable domain in full (rest from reference TRBV2 and TRBJ2-7): EPEVTQTPSHQVTQMGQEVILRCVPISNHLYFYWYRQILGQKVEFLVSFYNNEISEKSEIFDDQFSVERPDGSNFTLKIRSTKLEDSAMYFCASGGVFSYEQYFGPGTRLTVT.

The chain recombines TRBV9 with TRBJ1-5; D is perhaps TRBD1 (6 bases). Trimming cost V 0 bases and J 2 bases, with 9 bases left between them. Germline V gene data show CDR1 as SGDLS and CDR2 as YYNGEE. This CDR3 has 15 residues. CDR3 amino acids: CASSVGTVGNQPQHF. The CDR3 DNA sequence: TGTGCCAGCAGCGTAGGGACAGTGGGCAATCAGCCCCAGCATTTT. Combining the CDR3 with reference TRBV9 and TRBJ1-5 gives the whole variable domain DSGVTQTPKHLITATGQRVTLRCSPRSGDLSVYWYQQSLDQGLQFLIQYYNGEERAKGNILERFSAQQFPDLHSELNLSSLELGDSALYFCASSVGTVGNQPQHFGDGTRLSIL.

J is TRBJ2-4 and V is TRBV27; 7 bases align to TRBD1. The length of the CDR3 is 15 residues. Germline CDR1 and CDR2: MNHEY and SMNVEV (reference sequence). Here the CDR3 reads CATQQEGQAENIQYF. The CDR3 nucleotides are TGTGCAACCCAACAGGAAGGACAGGCCGAAAACATTCAGTACTTC.

The chain uses TRBV4-1 and TRBJ2-6; TRBD1 matches at 7 bases. Looked up from germline, CDR1 is MGHRA and CDR2 is YSYEKL. The CDR3 totals 18 residues. The V and J ends lost 0 bases and 0 bases, in that order; junction bases with no gene match: 5. The DNA of the CDR3 is TGCGCCAGCAGCCAAGACCGGGACAGCGACTCTGGGGCCAACGTCCTGACTTTC. Residues: CASSQDRDSDSGANVLTF.

The chain couples TRBV13 to TRBJ2-7; 8 bases match TRBD1. The CDR3 is 16 residues long. CDR1 and CDR2 from the germline V gene are PRHDT and FYEKMQ (reference sequence). Trimming took 4 bases from V and 2 from J; bases not matched to a gene: 10. The CDR3 sequence: CASSSMGQVITYEQYF. The CDR3 DNA sequence: TGTGCCAGCAGCTCCATGGGACAGGTAATTACCTACGAGCAGTACTTC.

The gene calls are TRBV3-1 (or the pseudogene TRBV3-2) and TRBJ1-3; D call uncertain. This CDR3 region has 14 residues. CDR1 is LGHDT and CDR2 is YNNKEL in the germline V gene (reference sequence). V dropped 1 base and J dropped 0 bases, with 4 bases sitting between them. The CDR3 DNA is TGTGCCAGCAGCCAAGTAGGCTCTGGAAACACCATATATTTT. Its translation: CASSQVGSGNTIYF.

This chain joins TRBV15 and TRBJ2-7; a weak D match, TRBD2 (7 bases). V lost 8 bases to trimming and J lost 0 bases, with 17 bases between them. The V gene's germline CDR1 is LNHNV and CDR2 YYDKDF (reference sequence). This CDR3 comprises 15 residues. DNA for the CDR3: TGTGCCACCTCCGGGGGGCAGACGAGCTCCTACGAGCAGTACTTC. Translated, it gives CATSGGQTSSYEQYF.

V is TRBV4-2 and J is TRBJ1-2; 8 bases fit TRBD1. The CDR3 runs to 17 residues. Losses at the gene ends were 0 bases for V and 4 bases for J; bases not matched to a gene: 10. Germline CDR1 and CDR2: LGHNA and YNFKEQ. Here the CDR3 DNA reads TGTGCCAGCAGCCAAGAATCCGGGACAGGCTTGATCTATGGCTACACCTTC. This encodes CASSQESGTGLIYGYTF.

The chain couples TRBV5-4 to TRBJ1-3; D uncertain. This CDR3 has 15 residues. Germline V lookup: CDR1 SGHNT, CDR2 YYREEE (reference sequence). V dropped 0 bases and J dropped 2 bases, with 9 bases sitting between them. The CDR3 region has the DNA TGTGCCAGCAGCTTGGACAGCGTGACTGGAAACACCATATATTTT. It yields the protein CASSLDSVTGNTIYF.

V and J are TRBV27 and TRBJ1-2; TRBD1 matches 11 bases. The V gene end was trimmed by 4 bases and the J gene end by 10 bases; junction bases not matched to a gene: 5. This CDR3 has 13 residues. The germline gives CDR1 MNHEY, CDR2 SMNVEV (reference sequence). The CDR3 loop reads CASSSGQGEAYTF. Here the CDR3 DNA reads TGTGCCAGCAGTTCGGGACAGGGGGAGGCCTACACCTTC.

This clone was seen at least ten times. V gene TRBV27 combines with J gene TRBJ1-5; possibly TRBD1 for D (5 bases). The CDR3 runs to 15 residues. The V gene lost 1 base and the J gene lost 0 bases, with 7 bases spanning the gap. The germline V gene has CDR1 MNHEY and CDR2 SMNVEV (reference sequence). The CDR3 spells CASSLWGDSNQPQHF. CDR3 sequence (DNA): TGTGCCAGCAGTTTATGGGGGGATAGCAATCAGCCCCAGCATTTT.

This clone was recorded only once. The rearrangement links TRBV6-5 to TRBJ2-4, with TRBD1 matching 7 bases. V gave up 6 bases and J gave up 8 bases; unmatched junction bases: 10. The CDR3 is 14 amino acids. Germline V gives CDR1 MNHEY, CDR2 SVGAGI. The CDR3 sequence is CASSPQGQIYIQYF. The DNA for the CDR3 is TGTGCCAGCAGCCCCCAGGGACAGATTTACATTCAGTACTTC.

CDR3 region: CATSRGSGALNTEAFF. CDR3 in DNA: TGTGCCACCAGCAGAGGGTCCGGGGCGTTGAACACTGAAGCTTTCTTT. This chain uses TRBV15 with TRBJ1-1, with D tentatively TRBD1 (5 bases). Between the trimmed V and J ends, which lost 1 base and 0 bases, there was a span of 12 bases. The CDR3 is 16 residues long. Germline CDR1 LNHNV, CDR2 YYDKDF (reference sequence).

This clone was recorded only once. This CDR3 reads CASSRSGSMDTQYF. In DNA form, the CDR3 reads TGTGCCAGCTCACGTAGCGGGAGTATGGATACGCAGTATTTT. The rearrangement joins TRBV18 to TRBJ2-3; TRBD2 agrees at 9 bases. V lost 4 bases to trimming and J lost 6 bases; unmatched junction nucleotides: 5. This CDR3 region has 14 residues. The V gene's germline CDR1 is KGHSH and CDR2 LQKENI. The variable domain in full, completed from reference TRBV18 and TRBJ2-3, reads NAGVMQNPRHLVRRRGQEARLRCSPMKGHSHVYWYRQLPEEGLKFMVYLQKENIIDESGMPKERFSAEFPKEGPSILRIQQVVRGDSAAYFCASSRSGSMDTQYFGPGTRLTVL.

By sample share, this clone is medium-sized (0.01 to 0.1%). The chain combines TRBV10-3 with TRBJ2-1, with 7 bases aligning to TRBD1. The V gene end was trimmed by 10 bases and the J gene end by 3 bases; junction bases not matched to a gene: 3. This CDR3 is 12 amino acids long. Germline CDR1 is ENHRY and CDR2 is SYGVKD. In nucleotides, the CDR3 is TGTGCCACGTGGGACAGCTACAATGAGCAGTTCTTC. Translating it yields CATWDSYNEQFF.